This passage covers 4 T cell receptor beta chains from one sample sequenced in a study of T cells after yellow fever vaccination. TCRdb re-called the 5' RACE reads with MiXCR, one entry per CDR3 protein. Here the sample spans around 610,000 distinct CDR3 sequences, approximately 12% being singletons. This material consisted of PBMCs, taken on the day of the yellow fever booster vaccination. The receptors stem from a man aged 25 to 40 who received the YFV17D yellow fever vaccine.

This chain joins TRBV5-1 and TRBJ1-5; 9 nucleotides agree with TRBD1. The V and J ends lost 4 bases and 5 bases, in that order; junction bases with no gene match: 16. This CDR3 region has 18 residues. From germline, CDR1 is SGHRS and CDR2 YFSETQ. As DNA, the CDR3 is TGCGCCAGCAGCGTAAAGTACGCTAGACAGGGGGGGGATCAGCCCCAGCATTTT. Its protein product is CASSVKYARQGGDQPQHF.

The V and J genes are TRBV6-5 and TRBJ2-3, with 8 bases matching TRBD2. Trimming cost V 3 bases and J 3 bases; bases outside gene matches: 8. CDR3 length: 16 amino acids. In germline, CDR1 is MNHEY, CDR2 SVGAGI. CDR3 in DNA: TGTGCCAGCAGTTATTCACGAGCTAGCGGGACAGATACGCAGTATTTT. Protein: CASSYSRASGTDTQYF.

CDR3 sequence (DNA): TGTGCCAGCGCTCCTGATATGTACAATGAGCAGTTCTTC. It specifies CASAPDMYNEQFF. This chain joins TRBV18 and TRBJ2-1; D is ambiguous. The CDR3 spans 13 residues. Trimming cost V 8 bases and J 4 bases, with 12 bases left between them. Germline V gives CDR1 KGHSH, CDR2 LQKENI.

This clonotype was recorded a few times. The CDR3, as DNA: TGCAGTGCTAGGGATCCGGGAGTGGAGACCCAGTACTTC. Translated, it gives CSARDPGVETQYF. The genes are TRBV20-1 and TRBJ2-5, with a tentative D call TRBD2 (6 bases). V gave up 3 bases and J gave up 5 bases, with 13 bases separating them. The CDR3 length is 13 residues. The germline gives CDR1 DFQATT, CDR2 SNEGSKA (reference sequence).